These 24 T cell receptor beta chains were all obtained from the same sample, sequenced in a study of cytomegalovirus exposure and HLA in healthy donors. Amplification used 60 Vbeta primers and 13 Jbeta primers. The data were produced by immunoSEQ multiplex PCR, yet TCRdb's version contains in-frame clones alone and is incomplete. The sample has around 150,000 clones; roughly two thirds are singletons. Material: PBMCs. These receptors all come from a male donor in good health and CMV-seronegative.

This clone has just a few counts. The DNA for the CDR3 is TGTGCCAGCAGTTATACAGTAATCGATGCCTACGAGCAGTACTTC. Its translation is CASSYTVIDAYEQYF. This chain uses TRBV6-5 with TRBJ2-7; no clear D gene. Trimming removed 3 bases from V and 2 bases from J, with 14 bases in between. The germline gives CDR1 MNHEY, CDR2 SVGAGI. The CDR3 length is 15 residues.

The chain links TRBV7-2 to TRBJ1-1; 10 bases are a match to TRBD1. CDR3 length equals 17 residues. The germline CDR1 and CDR2 sequences are SGHTA and FQGNSA. V was clipped by 4 bases and J by 6 bases; unmatched bases: 14. The CDR3 spells CASSSNLPGQGGAEAFF. CDR3 nucleotides: TGTGCCAGCAGCTCTAACCTCCCCGGACAGGGGGGCGCTGAAGCTTTCTTT.

This chain joins TRBV5-6 and TRBJ2-1, with TRBD2 matching over 7 bases. The trim removed 4 bases at V and 5 bases at J, leaving 12 bases unmatched. The CDR3 sequence is 16 residues long. Germline CDR1 reads SGHDT; CDR2 reads YYEEEE. CDR3 nucleotide sequence: TGTGCCAGCAGCCAGCCAGCGGGGAGAATCAACAATGAGCAGTTCTTC. Amino acid sequence: CASSQPAGRINNEQFF.

The V gene is TRBV23-1, the J gene TRBJ2-5; D possibly corresponds to TRBD1 (5 bases). With the DNA end fitting TRBJ2-7 better, the J assignment may be wrong. TRBV23-1 is identified as an open reading frame with a role that is uncertain. The CDR3 has 13 amino acids. The chain's CDR3 is CASFTTASYEQYF. The CDR3 DNA reads as TGCGCCAGTTTTACGACAGCCTCCTACGAGCAGTACTTC.

A remark on this clone: The CDR3 end shows no conserved phenylalanine or tryptophan, and so a read error is likely. The DNA is omitted, as the CDR3 cannot be located on it reliably, and the CDR3 follows TCRdb's listing. The chain combines TRBV7-9 with TRBJ1-3; no check of the table's D call, TRBD1, against the DNA was made. In germline, CDR1 is SEHNR, CDR2 FQNEAQ (reference sequence). Termini included, the CDR3 measures 10 amino acids. CDR3 sequence: CASSLGGISL.

The chain couples TRBV18 to TRBJ2-2; 7 bases align to TRBD1. The V and J ends lost 2 bases and 0 bases, in that order; junction bases with no gene match: 6. Germline V gene sequence: CDR1 KGHSH, CDR2 LQKENI. The CDR3 has 17 amino acids. Here the CDR3 reads CASSPLGGAPNTGELFF. CDR3 nucleotide sequence: TGTGCCAGCTCACCATTAGGGGGCGCTCCGAACACCGGGGAGCTGTTTTTT.

Only a few counts were recorded for this clone. The chain combines TRBV11-2 with TRBJ2-7, with TRBD1 identical over 7 bases. Germline V gene lookup returns CDR1 SGHAT and CDR2 FQNNGV. Trimming cost V 4 bases and J 3 bases; bases outside gene matches: 6. The CDR3 is 14 amino acids. Here the CDR3 reads CASSSTQGIYEQYF. CDR3 in DNA: TGTGCCAGCAGCTCCACACAGGGGATCTACGAGCAGTACTTC.

Of note for this clone: One junction end disagrees with the germline gene, perhaps due to a read error. This rearrangement joins TRBV5-1 to TRBJ2-1, with a weak D call TRBD1 (6 bases). CDR1 SGHRS and CDR2 YFSETQ come from the germline V gene. There are 14 residues in the CDR3. This chain's CDR3 is CASKYEGDYNGQFF. The CDR3 DNA reads TGCGCCAGCAAATACGAGGGGGATTACAATGGGCAGTTCTTC.

The chain carries TRBV5-8 and TRBJ2-7, with D possibly TRBD1 on 6 matching bases. There are 13 residues in the CDR3. Germline CDR1 SGHTS, CDR2 YDEGEE. V was shortened by 2 bases and J by 4 bases, with 10 bases between the two germline ends. CDR3 DNA: TGTGCCAGCAGCTTTGAACAGGGTTACGAGCAGTACTTC. This codes for CASSFEQGYEQYF.

The chain carries TRBV6-6 and TRBJ2-7; D may be TRBD1 (5 bases). V shed 2 bases and J shed 2 bases, with 10 bases lying between them. Germline lookup yields CDR1 MNHNY and CDR2 SVGAGI (reference sequence). The CDR3 extends over 14 amino acids. The DNA of the CDR3 is TGTGCCAGCAGTTACATCGGACAAACCTACGAGCAGTACTTC. It specifies CASSYIGQTYEQYF.

This clone appeared a few times. The genes are TRBV2 and TRBJ1-1; D not certain. This CDR3 comprises 12 residues. Germline V gene sequence: CDR1 SNHLY, CDR2 FYNNEI. Trimming pared 7 bases from V and 1 base from J, leaving 7 bases between. CDR3 in amino acids: CASNRANTEAFF. The CDR3 DNA reads as TGTGCCAGCAATAGAGCGAACACTGAAGCTTTCTTT.

A remark on this clone: One end of the junction is discordant with germline, which a read error may explain. CDR3 nucleotides: TGTGCCACCAGCAGAGATTTGCGCACTGAAGTTTTCTTT. Amino acids: CATSRDLRTEVFF. V and J are TRBV15 and TRBJ1-1; D is unclear. There are 13 residues in the CDR3. Germline V gene lookup returns CDR1 LNHNV and CDR2 YYDKDF (reference sequence).

Concerning this clone itself: The same CDR3 also results from other DNA sequences found in this sample. V is TRBV5-1 and J is TRBJ2-5; 7 bases are a match to TRBD1. Germline V CDR1 and CDR2: SGHRS, YFSETQ. The V and J ends lost 4 bases and 2 bases, in that order; junction bases with no gene match: 5. The CDR3 has 14 residues. CDR3 loop: CASSLSGQQETQYF. In DNA form, the CDR3 reads TGCGCCAGCAGCCTGTCGGGACAGCAAGAGACCCAGTACTTC.

This clone was picked up a small number of times. The chain employs TRBV6-1 and TRBJ2-5; 9 bases map to TRBD2. Per the germline V gene, CDR1 is MNHNS and CDR2 is SASEGT. J gave up 5 bases and V 7 bases, and 8 bases lay outside the gene matches. CDR3 length: 14 amino acids. CDR3 in DNA: TGTGCCAGCACTAATAGCGGGGGAGGGGAGACCCAGTACTTC. Translating gives CASTNSGGGETQYF.

The V gene is TRBV7-3, the J gene TRBJ2-2; D might be TRBD2 (5 bases). V was cut by 1 base and J by 1 base, with 7 bases left in between. Germline V CDR1 and CDR2: SGHTA, FQGTGA. The CDR3 contains 15 residues. CDR3 in DNA: TGTGCCAGCAGCTTAAGAGGGCTGAACACCGGGGAGCTGTTTTTT. Its translation: CASSLRGLNTGELFF. The full variable domain, rest sourced from reference TRBV7-3 and TRBJ2-2, is GAGVSQTPSNKVTEKGKYVELRCDPISGHTALYWYRQSLGQGPEFLIYFQGTGAADDSGLPNDRFFAVRPEGSVSTLKIQRTERGDSAVYLCASSLRGLNTGELFFGEGSRLTVL.

This chain connects TRBV7-9 to TRBJ2-3; D may be TRBD1 (6 bases). Germline assignment: CDR1 SEHNR and CDR2 FQNEAQ (reference sequence). The length of the CDR3 is 16 residues. The V and J ends lost 4 bases and 0 bases respectively, with 14 bases between them. The CDR3 here is CASSSQGLVSTDTQYF. The CDR3 DNA is TGTGCCAGCAGCTCCCAGGGGCTGGTTAGCACAGATACGCAGTATTTT. The whole variable domain, filled in from reference TRBV7-9 and TRBJ2-3, reads DTGVSQNPRHKITKRGQNVTFRCDPISEHNRLYWYRQTLGQGPEFLTYFQNEAQLEKSRLLSDRFSAERPKGSFSTLEIQRTEQGDSAMYLCASSSQGLVSTDTQYFGPGTRLTVL.

This rearrangement joins TRBV7-6 to TRBJ2-7, with 7 positions matching TRBD2. This CDR3 comprises 16 residues. Germline CDR1 reads SGHVS; CDR2 reads FNYEAQ. V gave up 5 bases and J gave up 1 base; unmatched junction bases: 11. The CDR3 sequence is CASSPQTGGISYEQYF. CDR3 bases: TGTGCCAGCAGCCCCCAGACGGGGGGTATATCCTACGAGCAGTACTTC.

The chain combines TRBV28 with TRBJ1-2; D might be TRBD1 (5 bases). The CDR3 covers 13 residues. V lost 1 base, J lost 4 bases, and 7 bases lay in between. In germline, CDR1 is MDHEN, CDR2 SYDVKM. The CDR3 sequence is CASSLSGFYGYTF. The CDR3 bases are TGTGCCAGCAGTTTATCAGGGTTCTATGGCTACACCTTC.

V is TRBV7-3 and J is TRBJ2-3, with D hard to call. V lost 0 bases, J lost 4 bases, and 8 bases lay in between. CDR3 size: 14 residues. The germline V gene has CDR1 SGHTA and CDR2 FQGTGA. The CDR3 loop is CASSLTPSSDTQYF. The CDR3 nucleotides read TGTGCCAGCAGCTTAACTCCTAGTTCAGATACGCAGTATTTT.

This clone was observed a few times. V usage is TRBV2 and J usage is TRBJ1-6, with 12 bases that match TRBD1. Unmatched junction bases numbered 11, after V lost 6 bases and J lost 14 bases. The V gene's germline CDR1 is SNHLY and CDR2 FYNNEI. The CDR3 is 15 amino acids. The CDR3 DNA follows: TGTGCCAGCAGGGACGGGACAGGGGGCTCGTGGACCCTCCACTTT. It specifies CASRDGTGGSWTLHF.

CDR3 loop: CATSRIAGANTGELFF. For the CDR3, the DNA is TGTGCCACCAGCAGGATAGCGGGGGCCAACACCGGGGAGCTGTTTTTT. The chain couples TRBV15 to TRBJ2-2, with 9 bases that match TRBD2. This CDR3 has 16 residues. Trimming at V came to 3 bases and at J to 2 bases, leaving 4 bases not matched to a gene. Germline V gene lookup returns CDR1 LNHNV and CDR2 YYDKDF (reference sequence).

The chain carries TRBV7-2 and TRBJ2-5, with D maybe TRBD1 (5 bases). CDR3 length: 16 residues. V lost 5 bases and J lost 5, with 21 bases in between. The V gene's germline CDR1 is SGHTA and CDR2 FQGNSA. Here the CDR3 reads CASSQGSGRSYETQYF. The CDR3 nucleotides are TGTGCCAGCAGCCAGGGCTCGGGTAGGAGTTACGAGACCCAGTACTTC.

This chain connects TRBV7-9 to TRBJ2-6; 7 nucleotides align to TRBD2. Trimming removed 3 bases from V and 2 bases from J; junction bases left unmatched: 1. From germline, CDR1 is SEHNR and CDR2 FQNEAQ (reference sequence). CDR3 size: 15 residues. The CDR3 DNA is TGTGCCAGCAGCTTTGGGAGGGCTGGGGCCAACGTCCTGACTTTC. It translates to CASSFGRAGANVLTF.

The J gene is TRBJ1-6, the V gene TRBV11-2; D is perhaps TRBD1 (5 bases). CDR1 is SGHAT, CDR2 FQNNGV, per germline. V was pared by 5 bases and J by 4 bases, with 18 bases between. This CDR3 is built from 17 residues. CDR3 nucleotides: TGTGCCAGCAGCCTATATGGGGCCTTTAGATATAATTCACCCCTCCACTTT. Protein sequence: CASSLYGAFRYNSPLHF.